The subject of this entry is one TCR beta chain. Its antigen is currently unknown. The sample originates from a study of T cells expressing NK-cell markers. The overall study: Investigators obtained TCR beta repertoires from sorted CD3+CD56+NKG2C+, CD3+CD56+NKG2C- and CD3+CD56-NKG2C+ T cells. Seropositivity for HCMV was found in seven of the eight sequenced donors, with one seronegative.

Notes on the study in general: Of the CD8+ T cells in roughly 6 donors, roughly 1.0-7.0% belonged to dominant NKG2C+ clonotypes.

This CDR3 comprises 14 residues. The germline V gene has CDR1 PRHDT and CDR2 FYEKMQ (reference sequence). 5'RACE template switching built TCR beta cDNA with unique molecular identifiers. TCRdb reprocessed the 5' RACE reads, keeping one entry per CDR3 protein, no DNA. Its table lists 300,000 to 500,000 distinct CDR3 sequences. The source is a woman in her 50s in good health. V gene TRBV13 combines with J gene TRBJ2-7. Sequenced material: blood T cells: a sorted CD56 or NKG2C T cell subset, CD4+ or CD8+ T cells, or bulk PBMC T cells (not recorded which). This chain's CDR3 is CASSFGSDTYEQYF.